Shown below are 29 T cell receptor beta chains from a single sample sequenced in a study of T cell responses to AZD1222 COVID-19 vaccine. Clones were sequenced by immunoSEQ multiplex PCR, and TCRdb holds only the in-frame ones, with some missing. The sample includes tens of thousands of clones, about 85% of them seen just once. The material was peripheral blood, obtained on day 0 of AZD1222 vaccination. These receptor sequences come from an adult in good health.

V gene TRBV28 combines with J gene TRBJ2-3, with D perhaps assigned TRBD1 or TRBD2 (6 bases each). CDR1 is MDHEN, CDR2 SYDVKM, per germline. CDR3 length equals 16 residues. Trimming took off 1 base at V and 2 bases at J, with 13 bases between the two ends. For the CDR3, the DNA is TGTGCCAGCAGTTTATTGGAGGGGACATACACAGATACGCAGTATTTT. This translates into CASSLLEGTYTDTQYF. The whole variable domain, remainder taken from reference TRBV28 and TRBJ2-3, is DVKVTQSSRYLVKRTGEKVFLECVQDMDHENMFWYRQDPGLGLRLIYFSYDVKMKEKGDIPEGYSVSREKKERFSLILESASTNQTSMYLCASSLLEGTYTDTQYFGPGTRLTVL.

This chain connects TRBV19 to TRBJ1-2; D gene unclear. The V and J ends lost 7 bases and 0 bases respectively, with 9 bases between them. CDR1 is LNHDA and CDR2 is SQIVND in the germline V gene (reference sequence). CDR3 length equals 13 residues. The CDR3 DNA reads as TGTGCCAGTAACCGACTACCTAACTATGGCTACACCTTC. It yields the protein CASNRLPNYGYTF.

V gene TRBV2 combines with J gene TRBJ2-5; 7 bases agree with TRBD1. The CDR3 length is 14 residues. CDR1 is SNHLY, CDR2 FYNNEI, per germline. Trimming cost V 7 bases and J 5 bases; bases outside gene matches: 10. CDR3: CASTSRGFGETQYF. CDR3 in DNA: TGTGCCAGCACTTCCAGGGGGTTTGGGGAGACCCAGTACTTC. Based on the CDR3 plus reference TRBV2 and TRBJ2-5, the full variable domain is EPEVTQTPSHQVTQMGQEVILRCVPISNHLYFYWYRQILGQKVEFLVSFYNNEISEKSEIFDDQFSVERPDGSNFTLKIRSTKLEDSAMYFCASTSRGFGETQYFGPGTRLLVL.

The chain recombines TRBV18 with TRBJ2-7, with 7 positions matching TRBD2. CDR3 length: 16 amino acids. With 0 bases clipped from V and 3 bases from J, the junction kept 8 bases outside the gene matches. In germline, CDR1 is KGHSH, CDR2 LQKENI. CDR3 bases: TGTGCCAGCTCACCACCGTCAGCGGGGAAAGTCTACGAGCAGTACTTC. It encodes CASSPPSAGKVYEQYF.

V and J are TRBV29-1 and TRBJ2-7; TRBD1 or TRBD2 may be the D gene (5 bases each). Germline V CDR1 and CDR2: SQVTM, ANQGSEA. The CDR3 spans 17 residues. V was pared by 7 bases and J by 3 bases, with 28 bases between. Here the CDR3 reads CSAGIRWGGFTNYEQYF. CDR3 sequence (DNA): TGCAGCGCCGGAATAAGGTGGGGCGGGTTCACAAACTACGAGCAGTACTTC.

A word on this clone: Other DNA sequences in the sample encode the same CDR3. The chain recombines TRBV3-1 (or the pseudogene TRBV3-2) with TRBJ1-3; D remains unclear. Trimming removed 0 bases from V and 1 base from J, with 4 bases in between. This CDR3 is 14 amino acids long. Germline V lookup: CDR1 LGHDT, CDR2 YNNKEL (reference sequence). CDR3 nucleotides: TGTGCCAGCAGCCAAGAAGGTTCTGGAAACACCATATATTTT. Translating gives CASSQEGSGNTIYF.

This sequence joins TRBV6-5 and TRBJ2-7; 9 bases fit TRBD1. In germline, CDR1 is MNHEY, CDR2 SVGAGI. V lost 5 bases to trimming and J lost 3 bases; unmatched junction nucleotides: 8. CDR3 size: 15 residues. CDR3 loop: CASSTPGQGFYEQYF. CDR3 bases: TGTGCCAGCAGTACCCCGGGACAGGGTTTCTACGAGCAGTACTTC.

This chain connects TRBV28 to TRBJ2-6; 7 bases are a match to TRBD2. CDR1 is MDHEN, CDR2 SYDVKM, per germline. The J segment lost 2 bases and the V segment lost 3 bases, leaving 1 base of the junction unmatched. This CDR3 spans 15 amino acids. CDR3 amino acids: CASSFAGAGANVLTF. The DNA of the CDR3 is TGTGCCAGCAGTTTTGCGGGGGCTGGGGCCAACGTCCTGACTTTC.

The rearrangement uses TRBV27 and TRBJ2-1, with 12 bases lining up with TRBD1. CDR3 size: 20 residues. Germline V gene data show CDR1 as MNHEY and CDR2 as SMNVEV (reference sequence). V shed 5 bases and J 4 bases; nucleotides not matched to a gene: 18. This CDR3 reads CASSRGDRGLSASRYNEQFF. Written as DNA, the CDR3 is TGTGCCAGCAGTAGGGGGGACAGGGGGCTTTCTGCCTCGAGGTACAATGAGCAGTTCTTC.

The rearrangement joins TRBV28 to TRBJ1-3; D may be TRBD1 (5 bases). V was clipped by 1 base and J by 0 bases, with 10 bases between them. The CDR3 extends over 16 amino acids. CDR1 MDHEN and CDR2 SYDVKM come from the germline V gene. As DNA, the CDR3 is TGTGCCAGCAGTTTATCCGGGACGCTCTCTGGAAACACCATATATTTT. Amino acids: CASSLSGTLSGNTIYF.

A few counts support this clone. V and J are TRBV6-5 and TRBJ1-3, with unresolved D. The germline gives CDR1 MNHEY, CDR2 SVGAGI. The CDR3 is 14 residues long. Trimming cost V 8 bases and J 0 bases, with 11 bases left between them. The CDR3 protein is CASSMDFSGNTIYF. CDR3 nucleotides: TGTGCCAGCTCAATGGACTTCTCTGGAAACACCATATATTTT.

The chain recombines TRBV10-3 with TRBJ2-2; D perhaps matches TRBD1 (5 bases). The CDR3 contains 12 residues. V gave up 10 bases and J gave up 2 bases, with 8 bases separating them. Germline V CDR1 and CDR2: ENHRY, SYGVKD. CDR3 residues: CATRTNTGELFF. In DNA, the CDR3 is TGTGCCACAAGGACAAACACCGGGGAGCTGTTTTTT.

The V and J genes are TRBV6-1 and TRBJ1-5, with D uncertain. This CDR3 contains 12 residues. V lost 2 bases and J lost 5, with 4 bases in between. Germline CDR1 reads MNHNS; CDR2 reads SASEGT. Here the CDR3 reads CASSESHQPQHF. CDR3 nucleotide sequence: TGTGCCAGCAGTGAATCCCATCAGCCCCAGCATTTT.

The count of this clone is one. The V gene is TRBV19, the J gene TRBJ2-7; 8 positions agree with TRBD1. V dropped 4 bases and J dropped 6; count of bases not matched to a gene: 5. The CDR3 is 13 amino acids. CDR1 is LNHDA, CDR2 SQIVND, per germline (reference sequence). CDR3 DNA: TGTGCCAGTAGTACCGGACAGGGCCGCGAGCAGTACTTC. This encodes CASSTGQGREQYF.

The chain has TRBV5-1 and TRBJ1-2; TRBD1 matches at 8 bases. This CDR3 spans 15 amino acids. Germline assignment: CDR1 SGHRS and CDR2 YFSETQ. Trimming removed 4 bases from V and 4 bases from J; junction bases left unmatched: 9. CDR3 residues: CASSPGTGKIYGYTF. CDR3 nucleotide sequence: TGCGCCAGCAGCCCGGGGACAGGTAAAATCTATGGCTACACCTTC.

The genes are TRBV15 and TRBJ1-2; 7 bases align to TRBD1. The CDR3 is made up of 16 amino acids. The germline gives CDR1 LNHNV, CDR2 YYDKDF (reference sequence). The ends lost 1 base at V and 4 bases at J; junction bases unmatched: 9. CDR3 in amino acids: CATSRAYRGQPYGYTF. The CDR3 DNA reads as TGTGCCACCAGCAGAGCCTACAGGGGCCAACCCTATGGCTACACCTTC.

This rearrangement joins TRBV19 to TRBJ1-4, with a tentative D call TRBD1 (6 bases). Germline-derived CDR1 and CDR2 are LNHDA and SQIVND (reference sequence). This CDR3 is 14 amino acids long. Trimming took 7 bases from V and 3 from J, leaving 12 bases between them. For the CDR3, the DNA is TGTGCCAGTAACCCACAGGGCCCTAATGAAAAACTGTTTTTT. Amino acids: CASNPQGPNEKLFF.

The chain is built from TRBV3-1 (or the pseudogene TRBV3-2) and TRBJ2-1, with no clear D. In germline, CDR1 is LGHDT, CDR2 YNNKEL (reference sequence). Trimming pared 0 bases from V and 15 bases from J, leaving 15 bases between. The CDR3 has 13 amino acids. As DNA, the CDR3 is TGTGCCAGCAGCCAAGATTCGCAGACCCGTCGGTTCTTC. Amino acid sequence: CASSQDSQTRRFF.

The chain joins TRBV5-1 to TRBJ2-6, with TRBD1 as a possible D gene (5 bases). The CDR3 loop spans 14 amino acids. Trimming took off 1 base at V and 15 bases at J, with 17 bases between the two ends. CDR1 SGHRS and CDR2 YFSETQ come from the germline V gene. In DNA form, the CDR3 reads TGCGCCAGCAGCTTGCCCACAGGTCAGGACGACCTGACTTTC. This codes for CASSLPTGQDDLTF.

This chain uses TRBV5-4 with TRBJ2-2; possibly TRBD2 for D (6 bases). V was clipped by 0 bases and J by 4 bases, with 10 bases between them. Germline CDR1 SGHNT, CDR2 YYREEE (reference sequence). The CDR3 sequence is 15 residues long. Here the CDR3 reads CASSLGRAFTGELFF. The CDR3 DNA follows: TGTGCCAGCAGCTTGGGGAGGGCGTTCACCGGGGAGCTGTTTTTT.

This chain connects TRBV29-1 to TRBJ1-1; TRBD1 agrees at 9 bases. With V trimmed by 1 base and J by 9 bases, 6 bases remained unmatched. CDR1 is SQVTM and CDR2 is ANQGSEA in the germline V gene. The CDR3 is made up of 13 amino acids. The CDR3 loop reads CSVEGTGVIKAFF. The CDR3 DNA reads as TGCAGCGTTGAAGGGACAGGGGTAATTAAAGCTTTCTTT.

The chain carries TRBV19 and TRBJ2-2, with D tentatively TRBD2 (6 bases). Trimming took off 7 bases at V and 5 bases at J, with 17 bases between the two ends. Germline CDR1 is LNHDA and CDR2 is SQIVND (reference sequence). The CDR3 has 15 amino acids. In DNA, the CDR3 is TGTGCCAGTAAAGCGTCCGGGGGACGGACCGGGGAGCTGTTTTTT. It encodes CASKASGGRTGELFF. The full variable domain, its missing parts supplied by reference TRBV19 and TRBJ2-2, is DGGITQSPKYLFRKEGQNVTLSCEQNLNHDAMYWYRQDPGQGLRLIYYSQIVNDFQKGDIAEGYSVSREKKESFPLTVTSAQKNPTAFYLCASKASGGRTGELFFGEGSRLTVL.

This sequence joins TRBV2 and TRBJ1-2, with 11 bases that match TRBD1. This CDR3 spans 15 amino acids. Unmatched junction bases numbered 5, after V lost 6 bases and J lost 2 bases. Germline CDR1 is SNHLY and CDR2 is FYNNEI. The CDR3 protein is CASRDRGQSNYGYTF. DNA of the CDR3: TGTGCCAGCAGGGACAGGGGGCAATCCAACTATGGCTACACCTTC.

The chain links TRBV5-4 to TRBJ1-2, with D possibly TRBD1 on 5 matching bases. The V end was cut by 2 bases, the J end by 6 bases, with 23 bases between. From germline, CDR1 is SGHNT and CDR2 YYREEE (reference sequence). The length of the CDR3 is 17 residues. Written as DNA, the CDR3 is TGTGCCAGCAGCTTTGGAGGCCCGGGGGGTCGACTAAATGGCTACACCTTC. Its protein is CASSFGGPGGRLNGYTF.

This clone occurred once. The CDR3 spells CASSLKAGTGGYSYNSPLHF. For the CDR3, the DNA is TGTGCCAGCAGTTTAAAGGCCGGGACAGGGGGATACTCCTATAATTCACCCCTCCACTTT. The genes are TRBV27 and TRBJ1-6, with 11 bases identical to TRBD1. The CDR3 is 20 amino acids. Germline V gives CDR1 MNHEY, CDR2 SMNVEV (reference sequence). With V trimmed by 2 bases and J by 0 bases, 9 bases remained unmatched.

The rearrangement joins TRBV10-3 to TRBJ1-2; tentative D call: TRBD1 (6 bases). The CDR3 is made up of 13 amino acids. Trimming took 8 bases from V and 3 from J, leaving 13 bases between them. CDR1 is ENHRY and CDR2 is SYGVKD in the germline V gene. This chain's CDR3 is CAIGSGGDYGYTF. The CDR3 nucleotides are TGTGCCATCGGGTCGGGGGGCGACTATGGCTACACCTTC.

The V gene is TRBV7-9, the J gene TRBJ2-1; D remains unclear. The CDR3 has 16 residues. Germline V CDR1 and CDR2: SEHNR, FQNEAQ (reference sequence). V was trimmed by 5 bases and J by 1 base, leaving 15 bases between them. CDR3 residues: CASSPPSAFSYNEQFF. DNA of the CDR3: TGTGCCAGCAGCCCCCCCTCGGCTTTTTCCTACAATGAGCAGTTCTTC.

The CDR3 nucleotides read TGTGCCAGCAGCCAACTGGGGGAAGGGATAAGCAGCTACACCTTC. Translation: CASSQLGEGISSYTF. The chain has TRBV3-1 (or the pseudogene TRBV3-2) and TRBJ1-2; TRBD1 might be the D (5 bases). This CDR3 is 15 amino acids long. Germline lookup yields CDR1 LGHDT and CDR2 YNNKEL (reference sequence). Trimming left V 2 bases short and J 9 bases short, with 19 bases between.

Only one count was recorded for this clone. The J gene is TRBJ1-3, the V gene TRBV7-6; D call uncertain. The CDR3 covers 17 residues. The germline V and J ends were trimmed by 1 base and 0 bases, with 13 bases remaining between them. The germline gives CDR1 SGHVS, CDR2 FNYEAQ. This CDR3 is CASSLVRQEPSGNTIYF. In DNA, the CDR3 is TGTGCCAGCAGCTTAGTTAGGCAGGAGCCCTCTGGAAACACCATATATTTT. The full variable domain, in which reference TRBV7-6 and TRBJ1-3 provide the parts outside the CDR3, is GAGVSQSPRYKVTKRGQDVALRCDPISGHVSLYWYRQALGQGPEFLTYFNYEAQQDKSGLPNDRFSAERPEGSISTLTIQRTEQRDSAMYRCASSLVRQEPSGNTIYFGEGSWLTVV.